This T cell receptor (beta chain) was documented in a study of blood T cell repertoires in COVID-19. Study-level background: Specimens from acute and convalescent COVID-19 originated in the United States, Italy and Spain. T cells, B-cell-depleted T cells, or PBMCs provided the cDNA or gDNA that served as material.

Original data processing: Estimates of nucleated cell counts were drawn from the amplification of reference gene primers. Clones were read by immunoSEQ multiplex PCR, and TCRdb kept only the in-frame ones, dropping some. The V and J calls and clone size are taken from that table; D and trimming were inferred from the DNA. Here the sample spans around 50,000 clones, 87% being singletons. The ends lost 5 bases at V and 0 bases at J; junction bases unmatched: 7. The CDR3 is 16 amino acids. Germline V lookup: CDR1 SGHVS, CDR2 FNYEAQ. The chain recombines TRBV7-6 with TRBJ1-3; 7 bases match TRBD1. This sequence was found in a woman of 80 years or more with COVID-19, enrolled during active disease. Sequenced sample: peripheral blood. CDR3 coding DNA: TGTGCCAGCAGCCACGGACAGGCAAGCTCTGGAAACACCATATATTTT. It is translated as CASSHGQASSGNTIYF.